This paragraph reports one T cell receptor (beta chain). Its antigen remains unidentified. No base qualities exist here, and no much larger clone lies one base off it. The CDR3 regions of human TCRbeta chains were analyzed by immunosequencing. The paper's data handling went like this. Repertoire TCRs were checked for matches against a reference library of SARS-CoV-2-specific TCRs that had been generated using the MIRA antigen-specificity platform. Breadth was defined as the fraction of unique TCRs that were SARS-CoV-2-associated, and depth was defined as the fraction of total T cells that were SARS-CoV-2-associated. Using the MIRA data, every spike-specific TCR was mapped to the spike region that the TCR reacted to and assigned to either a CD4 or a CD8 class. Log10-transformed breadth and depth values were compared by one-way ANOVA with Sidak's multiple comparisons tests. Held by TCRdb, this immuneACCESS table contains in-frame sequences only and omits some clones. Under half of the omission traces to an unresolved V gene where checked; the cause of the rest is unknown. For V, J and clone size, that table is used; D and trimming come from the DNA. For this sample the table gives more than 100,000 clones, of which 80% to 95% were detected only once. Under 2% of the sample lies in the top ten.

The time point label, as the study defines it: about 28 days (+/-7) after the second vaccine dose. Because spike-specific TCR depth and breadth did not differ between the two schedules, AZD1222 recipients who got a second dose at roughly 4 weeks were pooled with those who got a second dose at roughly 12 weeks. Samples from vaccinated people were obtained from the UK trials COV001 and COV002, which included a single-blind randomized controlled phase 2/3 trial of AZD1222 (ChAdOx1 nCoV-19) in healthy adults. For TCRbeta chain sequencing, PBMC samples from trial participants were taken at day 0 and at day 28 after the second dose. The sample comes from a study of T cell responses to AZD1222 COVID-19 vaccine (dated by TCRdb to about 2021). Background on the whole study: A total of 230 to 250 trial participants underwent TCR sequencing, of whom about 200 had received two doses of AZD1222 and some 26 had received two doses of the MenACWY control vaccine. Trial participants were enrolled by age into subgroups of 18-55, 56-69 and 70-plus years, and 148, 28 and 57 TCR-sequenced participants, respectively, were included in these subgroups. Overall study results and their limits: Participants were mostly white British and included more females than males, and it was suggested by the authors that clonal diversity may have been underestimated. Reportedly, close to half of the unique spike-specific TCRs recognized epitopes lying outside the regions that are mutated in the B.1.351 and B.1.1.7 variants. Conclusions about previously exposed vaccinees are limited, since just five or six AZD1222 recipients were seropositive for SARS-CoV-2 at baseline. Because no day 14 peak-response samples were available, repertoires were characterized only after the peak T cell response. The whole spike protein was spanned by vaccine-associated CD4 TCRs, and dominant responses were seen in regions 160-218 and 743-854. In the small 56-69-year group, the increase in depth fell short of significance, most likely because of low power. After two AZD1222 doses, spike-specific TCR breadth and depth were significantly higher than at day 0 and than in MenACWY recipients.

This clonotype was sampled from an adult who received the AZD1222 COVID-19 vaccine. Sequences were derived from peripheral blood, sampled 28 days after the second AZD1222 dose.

The CDR3 amino acid sequence is: CASSLRTGADEAFF. The bases read TGTGCCAGCAGCTTGAGGACAGGGGCTGACGAAGCTTTCTTT. The chain is made from TRBV7-2 and TRBJ1-1; TRBD1 agrees with 9 junctional bases. From the cysteine through the phenylalanine, the CDR3 covers 14 amino acids. Only the CDR3 DNA stays, 42 bases, in frame from base 1. Per the germline V gene, SGHTA is the CDR1 and FQGNSA is the CDR2. Trimming removed 3 bases from V and 8 bases from J; the gene matches leave 7 bases unexplained.